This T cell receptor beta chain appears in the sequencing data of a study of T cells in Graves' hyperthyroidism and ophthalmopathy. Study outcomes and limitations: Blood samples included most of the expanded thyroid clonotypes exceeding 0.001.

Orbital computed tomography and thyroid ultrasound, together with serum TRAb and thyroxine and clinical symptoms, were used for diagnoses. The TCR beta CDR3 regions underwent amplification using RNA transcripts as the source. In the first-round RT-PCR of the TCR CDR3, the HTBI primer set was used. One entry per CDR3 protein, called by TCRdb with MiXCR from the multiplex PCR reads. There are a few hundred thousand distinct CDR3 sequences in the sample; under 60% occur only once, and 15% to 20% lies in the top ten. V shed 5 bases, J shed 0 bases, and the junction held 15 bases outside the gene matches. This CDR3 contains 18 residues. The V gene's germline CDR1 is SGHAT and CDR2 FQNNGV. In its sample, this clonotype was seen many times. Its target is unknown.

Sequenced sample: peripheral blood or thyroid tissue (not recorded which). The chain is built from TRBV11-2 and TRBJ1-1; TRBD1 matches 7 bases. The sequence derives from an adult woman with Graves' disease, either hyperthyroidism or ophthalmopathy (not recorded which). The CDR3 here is CASSARQGGAAVNTEAFF. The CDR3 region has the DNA TGTGCCAGCAGCGCTAGACAGGGTGGCGCGGCGGTGAACACTGAAGCTTTCTTT.